One sample yielded the 4 T cell receptor beta chains listed below, sequenced in a study of blood T cell repertoires in COVID-19 (dated by TCRdb to between 2020 and 2021). Library construction relied on the immunoSEQ multiplex PCR assay. Entries here come from immuneACCESS through TCRdb and include only in-frame sequences with V and J called. Some clones fail to appear in such tables; in the studies checked, an unresolved V gene covers under half of the shortfall, and the cause of the remainder is unknown. Across this sample there are some 120,000 clones, with around 85% seen only once. The ten largest clones take up about 3% of the sample. Material: peripheral blood. Every receptor here comes from an elderly woman with COVID-19, enrolled during active disease.

The J gene is TRBJ2-3, the V gene TRBV18, with 7 bases identical to TRBD2. V trimming: 3 bases; J trimming: 2 bases; junction bases outside the gene matches: 5. Germline V gene sequence: CDR1 KGHSH, CDR2 LQKENI. The CDR3 extends over 15 amino acids. Here the CDR3 reads CASSPRAGLTDTQYF. CDR3 nucleotide sequence: TGTGCCAGCTCACCGCGAGCGGGACTCACAGATACGCAGTATTTT.

The chain combines TRBV19 with TRBJ1-2; D perhaps matches TRBD1 (6 bases). Germline V gene lookup returns CDR1 LNHDA and CDR2 SQIVND (reference sequence). CDR3 length equals 15 residues. The V gene lost 6 bases and the J gene lost 2 bases, with 16 bases spanning the gap. The CDR3 loop is CASRPGDTLNYGYTF. The DNA of the CDR3 is TGTGCCAGTAGACCCGGGGACACTTTAAACTATGGCTACACCTTC.

J is TRBJ2-5 and V is TRBV7-6, with TRBD2 matching over 7 bases. The germline CDR1 and CDR2 sequences are SGHVS and FNYEAQ. V gave up 1 base and J gave up 2 bases; unmatched junction bases: 4. This CDR3 comprises 15 residues. The CDR3: CASSLGGLPQETQYF. In DNA, the CDR3 is TGTGCCAGCAGCTTAGGGGGACTACCACAAGAGACCCAGTACTTC.

This chain connects TRBV5-6 to TRBJ1-5; tentative D call: TRBD1 (6 bases). The germline gives CDR1 SGHDT, CDR2 YYEEEE. The CDR3 covers 14 residues. Trimming cost V 3 bases and J 5 bases, with 12 bases left between them. The CDR3 DNA is TGTGCCAGCAGCTCGGGACAAGTGCATCAGCCCCAGCATTTT. Translation: CASSSGQVHQPQHF.